This T cell receptor (beta chain) was profiled in a study of cytomegalovirus exposure and HLA in healthy donors. Regarding the study as a whole: One cluster of highly shared sequence variants probably arose as a sequencing artifact.

The germline gives CDR1 MNHNS, CDR2 SASEGT. The J segment lost 8 bases and the V segment lost 10 bases, leaving 15 bases of the junction unmatched. The CDR3 length is 15 residues. Concerning this clone: The antigen is undetermined.

Primers: 60 Vbeta forward and 13 Jbeta reverse. TCRdb keeps only in-frame clones here, not all; method: immunoSEQ multiplex PCR. The sample has under 200,000 clones; approximately 88% are singletons. This receptor was taken from a woman aged 25 to 45 in good health and CMV-seronegative. The sample taken for sequencing was PBMCs. The J gene is TRBJ2-2, the V gene TRBV6-1; 8 bases fit TRBD2. CDR3 protein: CATYYGLALIGELFF. Here the CDR3 DNA reads TGTGCCACCTACTATGGACTAGCTCTAATTGGGGAGCTGTTTTTT.